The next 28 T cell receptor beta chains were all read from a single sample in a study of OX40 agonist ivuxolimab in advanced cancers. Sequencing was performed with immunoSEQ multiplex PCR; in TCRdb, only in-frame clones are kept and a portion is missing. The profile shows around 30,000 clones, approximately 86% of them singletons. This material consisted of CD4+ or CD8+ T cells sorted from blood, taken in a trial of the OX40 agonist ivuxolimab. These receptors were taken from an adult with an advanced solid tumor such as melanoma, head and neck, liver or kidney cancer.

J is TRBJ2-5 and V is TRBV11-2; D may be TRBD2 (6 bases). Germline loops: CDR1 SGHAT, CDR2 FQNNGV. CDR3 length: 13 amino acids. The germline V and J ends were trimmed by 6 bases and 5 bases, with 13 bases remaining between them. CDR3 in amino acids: CASRRTGGETQYF. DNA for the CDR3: TGTGCCAGCAGACGGACTGGAGGGGAGACCCAGTACTTC.

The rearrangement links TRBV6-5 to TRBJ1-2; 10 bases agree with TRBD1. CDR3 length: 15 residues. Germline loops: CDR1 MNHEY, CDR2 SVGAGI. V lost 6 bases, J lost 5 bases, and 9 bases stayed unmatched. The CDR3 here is CASRDRGILHYGYTF. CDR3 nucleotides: TGTGCCAGCAGGGACAGGGGGATTTTACATTATGGCTACACCTTC.

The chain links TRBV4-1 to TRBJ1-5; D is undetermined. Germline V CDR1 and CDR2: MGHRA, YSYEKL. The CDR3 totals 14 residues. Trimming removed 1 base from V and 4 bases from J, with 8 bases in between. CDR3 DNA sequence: TGCGCCAGCAGCCAAGGTGCGGGAAATCAGCCCCAGCATTTT. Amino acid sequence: CASSQGAGNQPQHF.

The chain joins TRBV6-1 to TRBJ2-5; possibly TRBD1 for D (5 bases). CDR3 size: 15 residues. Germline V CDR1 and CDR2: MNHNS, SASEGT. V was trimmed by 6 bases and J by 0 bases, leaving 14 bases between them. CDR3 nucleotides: TGTGCCAGCAGCGATTATAGACAGAACCAAGAGACCCAGTACTTC. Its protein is CASSDYRQNQETQYF.

The CDR3 DNA reads as TGCGCCAGCACTCGTGGACAGGTGCTATGGCCCCAGCATTTT. It is translated as CASTRGQVLWPQHF. The chain employs TRBV10-2 and TRBJ1-5; TRBD1 matches at 7 bases. Germline assignment: CDR1 WSHSY and CDR2 SAAADI. The CDR3 is 14 residues long. V lost 7 bases, J lost 9 bases, and 12 bases stayed unmatched.

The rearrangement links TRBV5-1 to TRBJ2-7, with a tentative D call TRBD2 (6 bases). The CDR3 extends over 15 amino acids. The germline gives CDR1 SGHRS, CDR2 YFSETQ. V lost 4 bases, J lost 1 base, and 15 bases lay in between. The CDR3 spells CASSPRAGRSYEQYF. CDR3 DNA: TGCGCCAGCAGCCCTCGTGCAGGGAGGTCCTACGAGCAGTACTTC.

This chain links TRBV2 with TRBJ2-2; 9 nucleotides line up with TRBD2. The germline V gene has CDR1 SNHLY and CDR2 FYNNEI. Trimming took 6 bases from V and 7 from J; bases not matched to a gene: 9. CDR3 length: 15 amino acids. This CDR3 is CASSLAGSEFGELFF. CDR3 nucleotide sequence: TGTGCCAGCAGCCTAGCGGGATCAGAGTTCGGGGAGCTGTTTTTT.

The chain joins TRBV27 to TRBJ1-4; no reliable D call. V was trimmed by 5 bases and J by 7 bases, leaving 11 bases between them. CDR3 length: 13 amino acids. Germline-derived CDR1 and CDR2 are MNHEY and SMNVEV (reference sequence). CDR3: CASSSTWGEKLFF. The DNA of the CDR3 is TGTGCCAGCAGTAGCACATGGGGTGAAAAACTGTTTTTT. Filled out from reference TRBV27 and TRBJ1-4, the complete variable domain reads EAQVTQNPRYLITVTGKKLTVTCSQNMNHEYMSWYRQDPGLGLRQIYYSMNVEVTDKGDVPEGYKVSRKEKRNFPLILESPSPNQTSLYFCASSSTWGEKLFFGSGTQLSVL.

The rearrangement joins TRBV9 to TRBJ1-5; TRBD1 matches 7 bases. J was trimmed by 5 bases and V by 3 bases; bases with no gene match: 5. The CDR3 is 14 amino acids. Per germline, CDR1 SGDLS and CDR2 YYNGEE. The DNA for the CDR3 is TGTGCCAGCAGCGCGACAGGGTATTATCAGCCCCAGCATTTT. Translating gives CASSATGYYQPQHF.

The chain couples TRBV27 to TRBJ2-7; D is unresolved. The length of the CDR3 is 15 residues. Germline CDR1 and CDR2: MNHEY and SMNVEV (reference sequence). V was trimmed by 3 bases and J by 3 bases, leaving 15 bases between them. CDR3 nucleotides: TGTGCCAGCAGTTTGGAAGGGTTTGGTCGCTACGAGCAGTACTTC. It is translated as CASSLEGFGRYEQYF.

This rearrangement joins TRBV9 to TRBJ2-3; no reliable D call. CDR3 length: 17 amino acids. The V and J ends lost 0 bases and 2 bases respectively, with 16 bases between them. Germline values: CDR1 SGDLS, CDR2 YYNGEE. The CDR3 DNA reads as TGTGCCAGCAGCGTAGGAGCAAGCCCTGGGTCCACAGATACGCAGTATTTT. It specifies CASSVGASPGSTDTQYF. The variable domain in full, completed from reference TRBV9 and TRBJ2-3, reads DSGVTQTPKHLITATGQRVTLRCSPRSGDLSVYWYQQSLDQGLQFLIQYYNGEERAKGNILERFSAQQFPDLHSELNLSSLELGDSALYFCASSVGASPGSTDTQYFGPGTRLTVL.

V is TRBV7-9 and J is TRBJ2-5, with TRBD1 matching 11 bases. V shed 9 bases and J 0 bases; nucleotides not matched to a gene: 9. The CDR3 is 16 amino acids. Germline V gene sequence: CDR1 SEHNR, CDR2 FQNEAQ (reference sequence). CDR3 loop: CASRSGDRGYQETQYF. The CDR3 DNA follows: TGTGCCAGTAGGAGCGGGGACAGGGGGTACCAAGAGACCCAGTACTTC.

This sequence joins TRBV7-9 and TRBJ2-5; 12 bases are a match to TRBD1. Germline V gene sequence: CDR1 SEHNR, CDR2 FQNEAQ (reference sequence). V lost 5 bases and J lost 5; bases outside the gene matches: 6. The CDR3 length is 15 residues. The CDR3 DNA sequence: TGTGCCAGCAGCCCCCGGGACAGGGGGCTGGAGACCCAGTACTTC. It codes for CASSPRDRGLETQYF.

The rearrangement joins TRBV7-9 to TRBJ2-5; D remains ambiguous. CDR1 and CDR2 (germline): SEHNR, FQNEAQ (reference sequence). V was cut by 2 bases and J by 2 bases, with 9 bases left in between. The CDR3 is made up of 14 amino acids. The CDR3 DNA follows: TGTGCCAGCAGCTTAAAAAGGGTTCAAGAGACCCAGTACTTC. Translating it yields CASSLKRVQETQYF.

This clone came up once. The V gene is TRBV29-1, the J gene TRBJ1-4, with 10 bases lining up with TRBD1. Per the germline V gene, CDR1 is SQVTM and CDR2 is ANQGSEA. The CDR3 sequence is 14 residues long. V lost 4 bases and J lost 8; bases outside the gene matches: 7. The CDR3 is CSVAGTGVSEKLFF. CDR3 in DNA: TGCAGCGTTGCGGGGACAGGGGTTTCCGAAAAACTGTTTTTT. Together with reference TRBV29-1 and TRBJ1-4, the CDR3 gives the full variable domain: SAVISQKPSRDICQRGTSLTIQCQVDSQVTMMFWYRQQPGQSLTLIATANQGSEATYESGFVIDKFPISRPNLTFSTLTVSNMSPEDSSIYLCSVAGTGVSEKLFFGSGTQLSVL.

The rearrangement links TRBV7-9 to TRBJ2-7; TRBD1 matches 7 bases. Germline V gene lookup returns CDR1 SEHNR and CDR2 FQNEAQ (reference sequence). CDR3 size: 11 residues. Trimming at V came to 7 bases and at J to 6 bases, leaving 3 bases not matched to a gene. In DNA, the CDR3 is TGTGCCAGCACGACAGGGAGCGAGCAGTACTTC. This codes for CASTTGSEQYF. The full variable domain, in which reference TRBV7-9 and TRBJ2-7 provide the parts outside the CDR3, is DTGVSQNPRHKITKRGQNVTFRCDPISEHNRLYWYRQTLGQGPEFLTYFQNEAQLEKSRLLSDRFSAERPKGSFSTLEIQRTEQGDSAMYLCASTTGSEQYFGPGTRLTVT.

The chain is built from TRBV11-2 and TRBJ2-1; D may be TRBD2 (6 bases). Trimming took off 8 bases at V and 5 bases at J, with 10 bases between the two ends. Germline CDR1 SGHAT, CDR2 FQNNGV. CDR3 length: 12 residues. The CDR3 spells CASDSGNNEQFF. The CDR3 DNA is TGTGCCAGCGATAGCGGTAACAATGAGCAGTTCTTC.

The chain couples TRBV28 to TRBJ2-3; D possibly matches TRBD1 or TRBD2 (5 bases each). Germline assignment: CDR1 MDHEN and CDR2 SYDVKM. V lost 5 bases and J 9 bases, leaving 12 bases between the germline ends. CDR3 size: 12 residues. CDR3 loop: CASSPPWDTQYF. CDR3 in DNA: TGTGCCAGCAGTCCCCCCTGGGACACGCAGTATTTT. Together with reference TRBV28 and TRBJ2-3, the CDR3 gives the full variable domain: DVKVTQSSRYLVKRTGEKVFLECVQDMDHENMFWYRQDPGLGLRLIYFSYDVKMKEKGDIPEGYSVSREKKERFSLILESASTNQTSMYLCASSPPWDTQYFGPGTRLTVL.

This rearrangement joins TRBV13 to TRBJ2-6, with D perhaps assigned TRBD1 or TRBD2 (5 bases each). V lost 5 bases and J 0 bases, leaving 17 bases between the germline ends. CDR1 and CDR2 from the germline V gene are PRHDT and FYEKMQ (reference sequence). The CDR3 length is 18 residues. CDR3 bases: TGTGCCAGCAGCGGAATCGGGACGGCAGCCTCTGGGGCCAACGTCCTGACTTTC. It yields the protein CASSGIGTAASGANVLTF.

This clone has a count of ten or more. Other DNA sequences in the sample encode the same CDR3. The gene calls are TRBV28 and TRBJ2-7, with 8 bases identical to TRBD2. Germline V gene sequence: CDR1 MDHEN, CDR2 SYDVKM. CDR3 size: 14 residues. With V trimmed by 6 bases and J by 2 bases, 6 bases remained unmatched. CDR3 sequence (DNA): TGTGCCAGCAGCCTTAGCGGGGAGACCTACGAGCAGTACTTC. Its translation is CASSLSGETYEQYF.

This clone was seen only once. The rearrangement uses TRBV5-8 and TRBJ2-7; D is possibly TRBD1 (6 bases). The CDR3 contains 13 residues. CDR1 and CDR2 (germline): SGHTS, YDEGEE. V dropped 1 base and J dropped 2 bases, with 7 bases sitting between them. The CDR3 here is CASSLRTAYEQYF. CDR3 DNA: TGTGCCAGCAGCTTGAGGACAGCCTACGAGCAGTACTTC.

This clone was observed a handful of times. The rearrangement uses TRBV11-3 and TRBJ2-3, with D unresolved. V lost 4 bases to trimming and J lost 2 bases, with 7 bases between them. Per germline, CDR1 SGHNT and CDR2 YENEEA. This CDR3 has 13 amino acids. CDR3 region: CASSSATTDTQYF. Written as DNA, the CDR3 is TGTGCCAGCAGCTCCGCTACCACAGATACGCAGTATTTT.

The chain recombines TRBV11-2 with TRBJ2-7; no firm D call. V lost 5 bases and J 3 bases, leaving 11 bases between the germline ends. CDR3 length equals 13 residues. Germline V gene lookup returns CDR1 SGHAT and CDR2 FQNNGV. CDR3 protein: CASSPIEVYEQYF. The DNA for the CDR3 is TGTGCCAGCAGCCCCATAGAGGTCTACGAGCAGTACTTC.

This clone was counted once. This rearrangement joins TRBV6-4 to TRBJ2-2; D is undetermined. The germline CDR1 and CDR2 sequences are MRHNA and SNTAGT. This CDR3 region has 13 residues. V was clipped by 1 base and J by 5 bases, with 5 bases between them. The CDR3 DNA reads TGTGCCAGCAGTGACTGGGGAACCGGGGAGCTGTTTTTT. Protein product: CASSDWGTGELFF.

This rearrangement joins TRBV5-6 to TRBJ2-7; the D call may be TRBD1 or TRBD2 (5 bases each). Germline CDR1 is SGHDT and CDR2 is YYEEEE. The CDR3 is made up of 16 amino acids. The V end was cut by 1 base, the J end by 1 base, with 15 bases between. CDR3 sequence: CASSLSWGMGSYEQYF. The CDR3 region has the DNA TGTGCCAGCAGCTTGTCATGGGGGATGGGTTCCTACGAGCAGTACTTC.

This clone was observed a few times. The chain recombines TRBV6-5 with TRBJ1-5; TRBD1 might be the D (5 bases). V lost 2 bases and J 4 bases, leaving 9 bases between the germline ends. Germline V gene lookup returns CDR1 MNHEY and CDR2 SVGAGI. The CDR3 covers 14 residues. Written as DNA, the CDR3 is TGTGCCAGCAGTTACAGCAGGGAGAATCAGCCCCAGCATTTT. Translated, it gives CASSYSRENQPQHF.

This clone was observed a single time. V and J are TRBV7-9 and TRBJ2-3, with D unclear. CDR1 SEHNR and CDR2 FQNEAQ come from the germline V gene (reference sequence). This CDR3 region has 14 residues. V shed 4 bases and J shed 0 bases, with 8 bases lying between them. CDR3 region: CASSSPPSTDTQYF. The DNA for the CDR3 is TGTGCCAGCAGCTCACCTCCTAGCACAGATACGCAGTATTTT.

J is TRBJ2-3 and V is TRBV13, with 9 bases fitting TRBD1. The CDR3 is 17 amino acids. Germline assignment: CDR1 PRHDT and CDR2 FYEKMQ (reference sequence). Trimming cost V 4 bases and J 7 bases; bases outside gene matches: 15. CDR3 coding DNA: TGTGCCAGCAGCTCCCATGAACCGGGACAGGGAGGGAATACGCAGTATTTT. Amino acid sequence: CASSSHEPGQGGNTQYF. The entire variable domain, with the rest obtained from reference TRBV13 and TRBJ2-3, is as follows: AAGVIQSPRHLIKEKRETATLKCYPIPRHDTVYWYQQGPGQDPQFLISFYEKMQSDKGSIPDRFSAQQFSDYHSELNMSSLELGDSALYFCASSSHEPGQGGNTQYFGPGTRLTVL.